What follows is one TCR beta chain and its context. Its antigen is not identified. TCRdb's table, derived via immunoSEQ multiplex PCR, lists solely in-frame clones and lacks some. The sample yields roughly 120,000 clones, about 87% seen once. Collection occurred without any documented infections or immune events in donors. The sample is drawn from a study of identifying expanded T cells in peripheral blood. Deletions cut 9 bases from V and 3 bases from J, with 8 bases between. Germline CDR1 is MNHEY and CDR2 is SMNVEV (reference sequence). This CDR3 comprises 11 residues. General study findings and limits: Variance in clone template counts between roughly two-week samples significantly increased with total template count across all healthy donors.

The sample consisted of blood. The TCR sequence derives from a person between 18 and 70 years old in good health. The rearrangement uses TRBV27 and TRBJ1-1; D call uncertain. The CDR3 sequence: CASGEYTEAFF. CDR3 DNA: TGTGCCAGTGGAGAGTACACTGAAGCTTTCTTT.